This T cell receptor (beta chain) is drawn from a study of a mutant IDH1 vaccine in newly diagnosed glioma listed by TCRdb under 2021. The study in broad terms: Vaccination started 4-6 weeks after radiotherapy alone, or was given together with temozolomide cycles in the groups whose treatment included chemotherapy. Peripheral blood samples were drawn at six visits, namely V03 (baseline), V05, V07, V10, V12 and V13. Visit V12 was the week-35 safety follow-up and visit V13 was the week-47 end of study. Before enrollment, patients had received standard therapy of radiotherapy alone, temozolomide alone, or radiochemotherapy with temozolomide; most received the combination. Of the approximately 30 treated patients, about 60% were male and approximately 38% were female, and the mean age was approximately 37 years. Longitudinal TCRB deep sequencing was performed for roughly 25 treated patients wherever samples were available for exploratory analyses. What the research found in general, with its limitations: The authors stated that sample limitations prevented analyses of patient blood samples from being reproduced. Immune responses induced by the vaccine were seen in roughly 95% of patients across multiple MHC alleles. Pseudoprogression seemed to be unrelated to changes in the top peripheral T cell clonotypes found by TCRB sequencing. Selection of PBMC samples for TCRB deep sequencing was based on availability.

The time point label here, explained by the study, means: week 47, end of study. Every vaccine dose consisted of 300 ug of a 20-mer mutant IDH1 peptide in Montanide, administered subcutaneously together with topical imiquimod. Eight vaccinations were administered to patients in weeks 1, 3, 5, 7, 11, 15, 19 and 23, corresponding to visits V03 through V10. The donors had newly diagnosed IDH1-mutant astrocytomas of WHO grade 3 or 4 that showed loss of nuclear ATRX. The samples were drawn from NOA16, a multicentre, single-arm, open-label phase I trial in Germany that tested a mutant IDH1 peptide vaccine in humans for the first time. Genomic DNA for TCRB sequencing was isolated from EDTA blood with the DNeasy Blood and Tissue Kit. CDR3 length: 17 amino acids, cysteine to phenylalanine. The sequence is cut down to CDR3 DNA, 51 bases in frame from base 1. The germline V end is reduced by 5 bases and the J end by 7 bases; junction bases left unmatched: 15. Reading the germline V gene gives CDR1 SNHLY and CDR2 FYNNEI.

As to this clone: Its cognate antigen has yet to be identified. No quality values exist for individual bases; no much larger clone is one base distant.

Libraries were prepared through the immunoSEQ multiplex PCR assay. Rearranged TCR beta chain sequences were amplified using the hsTCRB Kit according to the manufacturer's protocol. Sequencing of TCRB libraries was carried out on an Illumina MiSeq. Under the source paper's analysis protocol: The proprietary platform of the kit vendor was used for demultiplexing, trimming and gene mapping. Drawn from immuneACCESS, this table holds only the in-frame rearrangements with V and J called that TCRdb kept. Clones are partly lost; checked studies trace under half to an unresolved V gene and leave the rest unexplained. V, J and clone size reflect that table, while D and trimming were determined from the DNA. Present in this sample are fewer than 55,000 clones, almost 65% of which were seen just once. The top ten clonotypes cover about 5% of the sample.

Sequences were derived from peripheral blood mononuclear cells (PBMCs), sampled from a glioma patient whose treatment included an IDH1 peptide vaccine. The chain was built from TRBV2 and TRBJ1-4, with 8 middle bases fitting TRBD1. The TCR sequence derives from a man aged 35 to 55 with glioma. Some clones in this sample may be carry-over from other donors' samples. The nucleotide sequence is given as TGTGCCAGCAGTCTCCGGACAGGGATTTATGGTATTGAAAAACTGTTTTTT. Its protein reads: CASSLRTGIYGIEKLFF.